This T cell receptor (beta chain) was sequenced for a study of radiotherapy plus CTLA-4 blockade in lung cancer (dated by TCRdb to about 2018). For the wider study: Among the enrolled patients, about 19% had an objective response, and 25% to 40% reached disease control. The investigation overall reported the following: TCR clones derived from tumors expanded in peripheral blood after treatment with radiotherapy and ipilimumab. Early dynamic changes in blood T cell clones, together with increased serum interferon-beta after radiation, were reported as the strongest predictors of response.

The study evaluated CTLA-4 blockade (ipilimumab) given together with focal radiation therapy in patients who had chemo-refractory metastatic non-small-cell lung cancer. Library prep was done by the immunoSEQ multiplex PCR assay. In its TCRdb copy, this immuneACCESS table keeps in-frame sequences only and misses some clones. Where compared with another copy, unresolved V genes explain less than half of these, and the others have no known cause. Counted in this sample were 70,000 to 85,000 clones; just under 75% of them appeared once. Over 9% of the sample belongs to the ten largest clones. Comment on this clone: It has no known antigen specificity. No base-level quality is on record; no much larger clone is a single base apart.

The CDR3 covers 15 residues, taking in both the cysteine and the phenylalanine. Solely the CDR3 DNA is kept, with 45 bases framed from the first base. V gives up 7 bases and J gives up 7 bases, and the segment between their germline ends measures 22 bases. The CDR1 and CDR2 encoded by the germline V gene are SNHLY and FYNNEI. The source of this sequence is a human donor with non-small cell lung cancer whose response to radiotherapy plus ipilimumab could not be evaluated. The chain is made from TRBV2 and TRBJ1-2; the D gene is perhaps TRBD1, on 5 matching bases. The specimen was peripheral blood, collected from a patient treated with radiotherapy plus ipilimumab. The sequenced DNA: TGTGCCAGCACCCGATCTGTGTCGGTACAGGTTGGCTACACCTTC. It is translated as CASTRSVSVQVGYTF.